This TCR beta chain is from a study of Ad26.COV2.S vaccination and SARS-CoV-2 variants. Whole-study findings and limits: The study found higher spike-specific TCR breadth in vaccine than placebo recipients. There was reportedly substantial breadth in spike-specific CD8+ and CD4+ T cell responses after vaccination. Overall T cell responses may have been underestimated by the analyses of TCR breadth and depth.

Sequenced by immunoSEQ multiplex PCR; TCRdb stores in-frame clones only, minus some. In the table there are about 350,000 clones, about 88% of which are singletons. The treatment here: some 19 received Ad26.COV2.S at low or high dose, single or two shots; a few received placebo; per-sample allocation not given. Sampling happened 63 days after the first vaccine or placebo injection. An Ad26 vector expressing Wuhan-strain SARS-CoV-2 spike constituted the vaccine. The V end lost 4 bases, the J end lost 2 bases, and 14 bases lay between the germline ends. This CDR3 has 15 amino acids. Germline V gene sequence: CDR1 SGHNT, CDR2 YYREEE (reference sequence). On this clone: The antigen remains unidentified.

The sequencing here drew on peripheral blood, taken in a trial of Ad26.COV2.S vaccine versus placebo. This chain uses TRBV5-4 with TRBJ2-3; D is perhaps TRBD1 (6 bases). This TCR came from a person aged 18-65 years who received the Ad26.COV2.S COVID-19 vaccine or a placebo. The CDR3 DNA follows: TGTGCCAGCAGCGCTGGCCAGGGGAACACAGATACGCAGTATTTT. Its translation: CASSAGQGNTDTQYF.